Below, 19 T cell receptor beta chains from the same sample are listed, as sequenced in a study of molecular identifiers for immune sequencing clone quantification. TCRdb processed the PCR reads anew with MiXCR; each CDR3 protein has one entry. The sample has about 640,000 distinct CDR3 sequences, roughly 21% seen once. Specimen: naive CD8+ T cells from blood, with Jurkat cell RNA spiked in. Subset defined: FACS-sorted CD8+CD4-CCR7+CD45RA+ naive T cells. Receptor source: a human donor in good health. Some libraries in this study had Jurkat cell RNA spiked in.

This clonotype was observed a handful of times. J is TRBJ2-5 and V is TRBV4-1; no reliable D call. CDR1 is MGHRA, CDR2 YSYEKL, per germline. The CDR3 consists of 17 residues. V dropped 0 bases and J dropped 5 bases, with 19 bases sitting between them. CDR3 sequence (DNA): TGCGCCAGCAGCCAAGAGCCCAGGACCCGGGTTGGGGAGACCCAGTACTTC. Translated: CASSQEPRTRVGETQYF.

This clonotype was recorded at least ten times. The rearrangement uses TRBV24-1 and TRBJ1-1; D gene ambiguous. Deletions cut 6 bases from V and 1 base from J, with 5 bases between. The CDR3 has 12 amino acids. Germline-derived CDR1 and CDR2 are KGHDR and SFDVKD. The CDR3 DNA follows: TGTGCCACCAGTTCTGCGAACACTGAAGCTTTCTTT. Protein product: CATSSANTEAFF.

V is TRBV6-1 and J is TRBJ1-1, with D uncertain. V was cut by 5 bases and J by 1 base, with 11 bases left in between. CDR1 is MNHNS, CDR2 SASEGT, per germline. The CDR3 is made up of 14 amino acids. The chain's CDR3 is CASSTWAGNTEAFF. For the CDR3, the DNA is TGTGCCAGCAGTACCTGGGCAGGGAACACTGAAGCTTTCTTT.

This clonotype was picked up many times. This rearrangement joins TRBV14 to TRBJ1-4; D is unclear. V was cut by 1 base and J by 1 base, with 13 bases left in between. CDR1 and CDR2 (germline): SGHDN, FVKESK. CDR3 length: 17 residues. This CDR3 reads CASSQGPVVVTNEKLFF. The CDR3 nucleotides are TGTGCCAGCAGCCAAGGGCCAGTGGTTGTAACTAATGAAAAACTGTTTTTT.

Notes on this clonotype: The junction and the germline gene differ at one end; a read error may be behind it. The V gene is TRBV30, the J gene TRBJ2-2; perhaps TRBD2 as D (6 bases). CDR3 length: 16 residues. From germline, CDR1 is GTSNPN and CDR2 SVGIG (reference sequence). DNA of the CDR3: TGTGCCTGGAGTCCAAGGTCTCGCGGGTTTATCGGGGGGCTGTTTTTT. Its translation: CAWSPRSRGFIGGLFF.

This clonotype was picked up many times. This sequence joins TRBV28 and TRBJ1-6; 8 bases are a match to TRBD1. CDR3 length: 15 amino acids. Germline CDR1 MDHEN, CDR2 SYDVKM. V lost 1 base and J lost 7; bases outside the gene matches: 3. CDR3 residues: CASSLLNRGNSPLHF. In DNA form, the CDR3 reads TGTGCCAGCAGTTTATTAAACAGGGGGAATTCACCCCTCCACTTT. The full variable domain, with the rest looked up from reference TRBV28 and TRBJ1-6, is DVKVTQSSRYLVKRTGEKVFLECVQDMDHENMFWYRQDPGLGLRLIYFSYDVKMKEKGDIPEGYSVSREKKERFSLILESASTNQTSMYLCASSLLNRGNSPLHFGNGTRLTVT.

This clonotype has at least ten counts. The V and J genes are TRBV20-1 and TRBJ2-5; D ambiguous. The V end was cut by 3 bases, the J end by 0 bases, with 17 bases between. The CDR3 is made up of 16 amino acids. Germline CDR1 reads DFQATT; CDR2 reads SNEGSKA (reference sequence). The chain's CDR3 is CSARNLRDPHQETQYF. Here the CDR3 DNA reads TGCAGTGCTAGGAACTTACGAGACCCCCACCAAGAGACCCAGTACTTC.

This clonotype was counted at least ten times. This chain links TRBV19 with TRBJ2-4; 9 bases are shared with TRBD1. In germline, CDR1 is LNHDA, CDR2 SQIVND (reference sequence). V shed 2 bases, J shed 15 bases, and the junction held 11 bases outside the gene matches. The CDR3 length is 14 residues. The CDR3 region has the DNA TGTGCCAGTAGTATATCCCACAGCACAGGGGGCGCGTACTTC. This gives the protein CASSISHSTGGAYF.

This clonotype has ten or more counts. The genes are TRBV9 and TRBJ2-2; 8 bases are a match to TRBD1. V lost 0 bases to trimming and J lost 5 bases; unmatched junction nucleotides: 6. The CDR3 length is 16 residues. Germline V CDR1 and CDR2: SGDLS, YYNGEE. The CDR3 DNA reads as TGTGCCAGCAGCGTAGAGGGACAGGTTTGGACCGGGGAGCTGTTTTTT. It codes for CASSVEGQVWTGELFF.

This clonotype appeared a single time. The chain combines TRBV27 with TRBJ2-7; tentatively, D is TRBD2 (5 bases). Germline CDR1 is MNHEY and CDR2 is SMNVEV (reference sequence). This CDR3 spans 13 amino acids. Trimming removed 5 bases from V and 5 bases from J, with 13 bases in between. The CDR3 here is CASSPLVFHEQYF. CDR3 DNA sequence: TGTGCCAGCAGTCCACTAGTCTTTCACGAGCAGTACTTC.

This clonotype has ten or more counts. The chain's CDR3 is CASSDWGVKSYEQYF. CDR3 DNA: TGTGCCAGCAGTGATTGGGGAGTCAAGTCCTACGAGCAGTACTTC. The chain is built from TRBV25-1 and TRBJ2-7; weak D call: TRBD2 (5 bases). Germline lookup yields CDR1 MGHDK and CDR2 SYGVNS. The CDR3 loop spans 15 amino acids. Trimming took off 3 bases at V and 1 base at J, with 13 bases between the two ends.

This clonotype was observed a few times. The J gene is TRBJ2-7, the V gene TRBV4-2; TRBD2 agrees at 7 bases. The germline V gene has CDR1 LGHNA and CDR2 YNFKEQ. V lost 2 bases and J lost 4; bases outside the gene matches: 11. The CDR3 totals 16 residues. As DNA, the CDR3 is TGTGCCAGCAGCCAATTGGAAGGACTAGTGCATTACGAGCAGTACTTC. This translates into CASSQLEGLVHYEQYF.

A note on this clonotype: The junction does not match germline at one end; this may be a read error. This chain uses TRBV2 with TRBJ1-2, with 11 nucleotides matching TRBD1. The CDR3 has 14 residues. Germline CDR1 reads SNHLY; CDR2 reads FYNNEI. The CDR3 here is CTSSPGTGGYGYTF. CDR3 bases: TGTACCAGCAGTCCCGGGACAGGGGGCTATGGCTACACCTTC.

The gene calls are TRBV4-3 and TRBJ2-3; D may match TRBD1 or TRBD2 (7 bases each). V gave up 0 bases and J gave up 3 bases, with 16 bases separating them. In germline, CDR1 is LGHNA, CDR2 YSLEER. There are 17 residues in the CDR3. The CDR3 DNA is TGCGCCAGCAGCCAAGATTTTCCAGGGGGGGGAACAGATACGCAGTATTTT. This encodes CASSQDFPGGGTDTQYF.

V gene TRBV28 combines with J gene TRBJ2-7; 9 bases agree with TRBD1. This CDR3 spans 17 amino acids. Germline lookup yields CDR1 MDHEN and CDR2 SYDVKM. V gave up 6 bases and J gave up 3 bases; unmatched junction bases: 15. The CDR3, as DNA: TGTGCCAGCAGGAACGACAGGGGGTTTTTCGGGGTCTACGAGCAGTACTTC. The encoded protein is CASRNDRGFFGVYEQYF.

The genes are TRBV7-9 and TRBJ2-6; a weak D match, TRBD1 (5 bases). CDR1 and CDR2 from the germline V gene are SEHNR and FQNEAQ (reference sequence). Trimming removed 2 bases at V and 4 bases at J, with 9 bases between. This CDR3 region has 15 residues. CDR3 DNA sequence: TGTGCCAGCAGCTTATCAGGGATGGGGGCCAACGTCCTGACTTTC. It translates to CASSLSGMGANVLTF.

About this clonotype itself: This may come from a read error, since a much larger clone is one base off. The chain recombines TRBV19 with TRBJ2-2, with TRBD1 identical over 10 bases. Germline V gives CDR1 LNHDA, CDR2 SQIVND (reference sequence). The CDR3 covers 17 residues. The CDR3 protein is CASSRTRGQGNAGELFF. The DNA for the CDR3 is TGTGCCAGTAGTAGGACGCGGGGACAGGGGAACGCCGGGGAGCTGTTTTTT. Looking up the rest from reference TRBV19 and TRBJ2-2 gives the full variable domain: DGGITQSPKYLFRKEGQNVTLSCEQNLNHDAMYWYRQDPGQGLRLIYYSQIVNDFQKGDIAEGYSVSREKKESFPLTVTSAQKNPTAFYLCASSRTRGQGNAGELFFGEGSRLTVL.

This chain uses TRBV4-3 with TRBJ2-1; 7 bases fit TRBD2. In germline, CDR1 is LGHNA, CDR2 YSLEER. The CDR3 totals 15 residues. Trimming removed 0 bases from V and 4 bases from J; junction bases left unmatched: 3. Written as DNA, the CDR3 is TGCGCCAGCAGCCAAGATCGTAGCGGGTACAATGAGCAGTTCTTC. This encodes CASSQDRSGYNEQFF.

This clonotype was observed at least ten times. In DNA, the CDR3 is TGTGCCAGTACCGGGACAGGGGCTGGGGCCAACGTCCTGACTTTC. Amino acid sequence: CASTGTGAGANVLTF. The chain has TRBV19 and TRBJ2-6, with 10 bases lining up with TRBD1. The CDR3 sequence is 15 residues long. J gave up 2 bases and V 7 bases, and 2 bases lay outside the gene matches. Per germline, CDR1 LNHDA and CDR2 SQIVND (reference sequence).